This entry lists 18 T cell receptor beta chains sequenced from one sample in a study of shared clonotypes between healthy human individuals (TCRdb year 2020). The library came from the immunoSEQ multiplex PCR assay. TCRdb obtained this table from immuneACCESS and retained in-frame rearrangements with V and J assigned. These tables miss some clones; where compared with another copy, unresolved V genes account for less than half of the shortfall, and the remainder is unexplained. The sample data list about half a million clones, and over 70% of these were observed just once. The ten top clones hold 9.5% to 15% of the sample. Sequenced sample: PBMCs. The receptors stem from a woman aged 40 to 50 in good health. Some clones in this sample may be carry-over from other donors' samples.

The table lists this clone with a count of one. The chain couples TRBV4-3 to TRBJ2-5, with 8 bases that match TRBD1. The CDR3 totals 16 residues. Germline values: CDR1 LGHNA, CDR2 YSLEER. The V gene end was trimmed by 3 bases and the J gene end by 5 bases; junction bases not matched to a gene: 11. This CDR3 is CASSQVADRGYETQYF. DNA of the CDR3: TGCGCCAGCAGCCAGGTCGCTGACAGGGGATACGAGACCCAGTACTTC.

J is TRBJ2-7 and V is TRBV7-8; 12 nucleotides match TRBD2. From germline, CDR1 is SGHVS and CDR2 FQNEAQ. The V gene end was trimmed by 5 bases and the J gene end by 3 bases; junction bases not matched to a gene: 8. The CDR3 contains 16 residues. The DNA of the CDR3 is TGTGCCAGCAGCCCCCTACTAGCGGGAGGAGTCTACGAGCAGTACTTC. Translating it yields CASSPLLAGGVYEQYF.

This clone has a handful of counts. The CDR3 coding sequence is TGTGCCAGTAGTCGGGACAGTACTAGCAATCAGCCCCAGCATTTT. Its translation: CASSRDSTSNQPQHF. The V gene is TRBV19, the J gene TRBJ1-5; 7 bases match TRBD1. V lost 5 bases to trimming and J lost 0 bases; unmatched junction nucleotides: 4. The CDR3 is 15 amino acids. The germline gives CDR1 LNHDA, CDR2 SQIVND (reference sequence).

The genes are TRBV6-1 and TRBJ1-2; the D is unclear. The length of the CDR3 is 15 residues. V was clipped by 5 bases and J by 6 bases, with 19 bases between them. The germline gives CDR1 MNHNS, CDR2 SASEGT. In DNA, the CDR3 is TGTGCCAGCAGTCTTCAAGGATCCTCGAGGCATGGCTACACCTTC. Its protein is CASSLQGSSRHGYTF.

The chain is built from TRBV21-1 and TRBJ2-4; TRBD2, as called in the table, went unchecked against the DNA. TRBV21-1 is a recognized pseudogene. CDR3 length: 19 amino acids. CDR3 sequence: CASSKVGNPDFFDKNIQYF. In DNA, the CDR3 is TGTGCCAGCAGCAAAGTCGGGAACCCCGATTTTTTCGACAAAAACATTCAGTACTTC.

The rearrangement uses TRBV28 and TRBJ2-6, with D perhaps matching TRBD1 (6 bases). This CDR3 is built from 16 residues. Germline lookup yields CDR1 MDHEN and CDR2 SYDVKM. V was trimmed by 4 bases and J by 0 bases, leaving 10 bases between them. As DNA, the CDR3 is TGTGCCAGCAGTTCGGGACACCCCTCTGGGGCCAACGTCCTGACTTTC. It codes for CASSSGHPSGANVLTF.

This clone has only a few counts. The gene calls are TRBV6-1 and TRBJ2-7; unclear D gene. Trimming took off 7 bases at V and 7 bases at J, with 11 bases between the two ends. The V gene's germline CDR1 is MNHNS and CDR2 SASEGT. CDR3 size: 11 residues. CDR3 bases: TGTGCCAGCACGGAAAGGTTAGAGCAGTACTTC. Amino acids: CASTERLEQYF.

A note on this clone: A much more abundant neighbour one base away suggests this may be a read error. Other DNA sequences from this sample encode an identical CDR3 as well. The genes are TRBV9 and TRBJ2-3; 9 nucleotides line up with TRBD2. The CDR3 extends over 17 amino acids. Trimming took 4 bases from V and 5 from J; bases not matched to a gene: 14. Germline lookup yields CDR1 SGDLS and CDR2 YYNGEE. For the CDR3, the DNA is TGTGCCAGCAGCTTTGAACTAGCGGGCCGTCCCGGAGATACGCAGTATTTT. Protein sequence: CASSFELAGRPGDTQYF. The full variable domain, with the rest looked up from reference TRBV9 and TRBJ2-3, is DSGVTQTPKHLITATGQRVTLRCSPRSGDLSVYWYQQSLDQGLQFLIQYYNGEERAKGNILERFSAQQFPDLHSELNLSSLELGDSALYFCASSFELAGRPGDTQYFGPGTRLTVL.

The chain carries TRBV6-5 and TRBJ1-5; D not certain. The CDR3 extends over 14 amino acids. The germline CDR1 and CDR2 sequences are MNHEY and SVGAGI. V dropped 2 bases and J dropped 1 base, with 6 bases sitting between them. CDR3 sequence reads: CASSYVGSNQPQHF. The CDR3 region has the DNA TGTGCCAGCAGTTACGTAGGGAGCAATCAGCCCCAGCATTTT.

On this clone: One base separates it from a far larger clone, so it is likely a read error. The CDR3 nucleotides are TGTGCCAGCAGTCTTTTGGGGGACACCGTGGAGCTGTTTTTT. Its translation: CASSLLGDTVELFF. This sequence joins TRBV6-1 and TRBJ2-2, with TRBD1 as a possible D gene (6 bases). CDR3 length: 14 amino acids. Germline V gene lookup returns CDR1 MNHNS and CDR2 SASEGT.

The gene calls are TRBV6-1 and TRBJ1-1; D is unclear. Germline-derived CDR1 and CDR2 are MNHNS and SASEGT. CDR3 length: 14 residues. V gave up 6 bases and J gave up 1 base, with 12 bases separating them. CDR3 sequence (DNA): TGTGCCAGCAGAAACCCGTGGGAGAACACTGAAGCTTTCTTT. It yields the protein CASRNPWENTEAFF.

The V gene is TRBV28, the J gene TRBJ1-2, with 9 bases fitting TRBD1. This CDR3 spans 14 amino acids. The ends lost 9 bases at V and 4 bases at J; junction bases unmatched: 9. Per germline, CDR1 MDHEN and CDR2 SYDVKM. CDR3 bases: TGTGCCAGTAATTCGGGGGGACAGGGCTATGGCTACACCTTC. Its translation: CASNSGGQGYGYTF.

The chain joins TRBV27 to TRBJ2-3, with 7 bases aligning to TRBD2. In germline, CDR1 is MNHEY, CDR2 SMNVEV (reference sequence). Unmatched junction bases numbered 11, after V lost 2 bases and J lost 6 bases. This CDR3 has 16 residues. This CDR3 is CASSLAGRQPRDTQYF. The DNA for the CDR3 is TGTGCCAGCAGTTTAGCCGGGAGGCAACCTCGGGATACGCAGTATTTT.

The chain has TRBV19 and TRBJ2-1, with 9 bases matching TRBD1. This CDR3 has 15 amino acids. CDR1 is LNHDA, CDR2 SQIVND, per germline (reference sequence). The ends lost 8 bases at V and 0 bases at J; junction bases unmatched: 5. The CDR3 sequence: CASLMTGGSYNEQFF. The CDR3 DNA follows: TGTGCCAGTCTGATGACAGGGGGCTCCTACAATGAGCAGTTCTTC.

The gene calls are TRBV6-1 and TRBJ1-1; the D gene is possibly TRBD1 (6 bases). The germline V gene has CDR1 MNHNS and CDR2 SASEGT. The CDR3 loop spans 15 amino acids. Trimming pared 6 bases from V and 4 bases from J, leaving 18 bases between. This CDR3 is CASSFRGAGSTEAFF. The CDR3 bases are TGTGCCAGCAGCTTCAGGGGTGCGGGATCCACTGAAGCTTTCTTT.

This chain links TRBV4-1 with TRBJ2-2; D unresolved. CDR1 and CDR2 from the germline V gene are MGHRA and YSYEKL. CDR3 size: 15 residues. V lost 4 bases and J 6 bases, leaving 15 bases between the germline ends. For the CDR3, the DNA is TGCGCCAGCAGCCCCTTGGTAGTCATCGCCGGGGAGCTGTTTTTT. It translates to CASSPLVVIAGELFF.

The rearrangement links TRBV11-2 to TRBJ2-3, with D hard to call. The V end was cut by 4 bases, the J end by 0 bases, with 8 bases between. The CDR3 totals 14 residues. Germline V gives CDR1 SGHAT, CDR2 FQNNGV. This chain's CDR3 is CASSSWRSTDTQYF. The CDR3, as DNA: TGTGCCAGCAGCTCCTGGAGAAGCACAGATACGCAGTATTTT.

For the CDR3, the DNA is TGTGCCACCAGGGGAGTGACTGCAACTAATGAAAAACTGTTTTTT. This sequence encodes CATRGVTATNEKLFF. The gene calls are TRBV15 and TRBJ1-4, with D hard to call. Trimming took off 6 bases at V and 0 bases at J, with 11 bases between the two ends. The CDR3 is made up of 15 amino acids. CDR1 is LNHNV, CDR2 YYDKDF, per germline (reference sequence).